This T cell receptor (beta chain) was sequenced in a study of T cell responses to AZD1222 COVID-19 vaccine. Study-wide findings and caveats: Recipients of AZD1222 seropositive at baseline numbered only five or six. Reportedly, nearly half the spike-specific TCRs target unmutated variant regions. The study found vaccine-associated CD4 TCRs spanning spike, dominant at 160-218 and 743-854.

About this clone: The antigen is not known.

The CDR3 spans 21 residues. V was shortened by 1 base and J by 2 bases, with 27 bases between the two germline ends. Germline CDR1 is LNHDA and CDR2 is SQIVND (reference sequence). Assay: immunoSEQ multiplex PCR; the TCRdb copy retains only in-frame clones and omits some. This sample has about 94,000 clones, with around nine tenths found just once. The chain links TRBV19 to TRBJ1-5, with D possibly matching TRBD1 (5 bases). This sequence was found in an adult in good health. This specimen was peripheral blood, taken on day 0 of AZD1222 vaccination. CDR3 sequence reads: CASSIVGVGLAFRAGNQPQHF. The CDR3 DNA sequence: TGTGCCAGTAGTATAGTAGGTGTGGGACTCGCATTCCGTGCTGGCAATCAGCCCCAGCATTTT.